This paragraph reports one T cell receptor (beta chain). Its specificity is unknown. These data are taken from a study of PD-1 blockade in classical Hodgkin lymphoma. The time point: newly diagnosed, previously untreated cHL patient sample. Negative magnetic selection isolated CD4+ T cells from thawed PBMCs. The authors used newly diagnosed, untreated classical Hodgkin lymphoma PBMCs as comparison. The length of the CDR3 is 17 residues. Unmatched junction bases numbered 4, after V lost 1 base and J lost 4 bases. The germline gives CDR1 SGDLS, CDR2 YYNGEE. Data came from immunoSEQ multiplex PCR; TCRdb stores just in-frame clones and leaves some out. The table records tens of thousands of clones, more than 85% of them present only once. Regarding the study as a whole: TCR diversity at baseline was reported to be reduced in newly diagnosed patients relative to healthy donors.

The chain is built from TRBV9 and TRBJ2-3; 15 bases match TRBD2. This sequence originates from a human donor with classical Hodgkin lymphoma. Sequencing input: CD4+ T cells from blood. The CDR3 sequence is CASSVRTSGRGSDTQYF. The CDR3 region has the DNA TGTGCCAGCAGCGTACGGACTAGCGGGAGGGGGTCAGATACGCAGTATTTT.